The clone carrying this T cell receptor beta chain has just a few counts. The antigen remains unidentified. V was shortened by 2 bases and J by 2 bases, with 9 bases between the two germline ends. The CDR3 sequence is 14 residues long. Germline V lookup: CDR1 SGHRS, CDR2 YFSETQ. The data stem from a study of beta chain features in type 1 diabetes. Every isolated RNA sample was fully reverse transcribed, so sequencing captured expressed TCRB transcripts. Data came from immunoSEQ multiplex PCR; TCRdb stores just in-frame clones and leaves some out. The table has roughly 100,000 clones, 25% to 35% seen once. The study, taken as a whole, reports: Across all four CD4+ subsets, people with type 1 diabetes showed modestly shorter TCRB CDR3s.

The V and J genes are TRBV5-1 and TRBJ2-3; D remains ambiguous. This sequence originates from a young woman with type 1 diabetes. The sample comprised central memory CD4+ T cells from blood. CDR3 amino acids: CASSFAQITDTQYF. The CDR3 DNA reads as TGCGCCAGCAGCTTTGCACAGATCACAGATACGCAGTATTTT.